These 20 T cell receptor beta chains share one sample of origin, sequenced in a study of OX40 agonist ivuxolimab in advanced cancers. TCRdb's table, derived via immunoSEQ multiplex PCR, lists solely in-frame clones and lacks some. The sample lists 16,000 or so clones, about 75% occurring once. The sample in question was CD4+ or CD8+ T cells sorted from blood, obtained in a trial of the OX40 agonist ivuxolimab. The receptors shown here come from an adult with an advanced solid tumor such as melanoma, head and neck, liver or kidney cancer.

In this sample, this clone turned up once. The V and J genes are TRBV7-6 and TRBJ1-5, with D unclear. V shed 3 bases and J shed 1 base, with 13 bases lying between them. Looked up from germline, CDR1 is SGHVS and CDR2 is FNYEAQ. CDR3 length: 16 residues. The CDR3 DNA is TGTGCCAGCAGCTTGGCTTACGGCGGGAGCAATCAGCCCCAGCATTTT. This translates into CASSLAYGGSNQPQHF.

The chain joins TRBV6-4 to TRBJ2-3; unclear D gene. The CDR3 sequence is 14 residues long. V was pared by 2 bases and J by 3 bases, with 9 bases between. Germline V gives CDR1 MRHNA, CDR2 SNTAGT. The CDR3 nucleotides are TGTGCCAGCAGTGACACGAGTGGGACAGATACGCAGTATTTT. This gives the protein CASSDTSGTDTQYF.

The CDR3 region is CASSPLTGVGSYEQYF. The CDR3 coding sequence is TGTGCCAGCAGTCCTCTGACAGGGGTGGGGTCCTACGAGCAGTACTTC. The rearrangement links TRBV27 to TRBJ2-7, with 8 bases fitting TRBD1. Looked up from germline, CDR1 is MNHEY and CDR2 is SMNVEV (reference sequence). CDR3 length equals 16 residues. Trimming took 5 bases from V and 1 from J; bases not matched to a gene: 10.

This clone was observed once. This chain links TRBV5-1 with TRBJ1-1; D unclear. This CDR3 comprises 14 residues. Germline V gene data show CDR1 as SGHRS and CDR2 as YFSETQ. Trimming stripped 0 bases from V and 0 bases from J, with 6 bases between. The chain's CDR3 is CASSLDGLNTEAFF. As DNA, the CDR3 is TGCGCCAGCAGCTTGGATGGATTGAACACTGAAGCTTTCTTT.

Only a few counts were recorded for this clone. The chain couples TRBV6-1 to TRBJ2-1; no firm D call. V lost 10 bases and J lost 16, with 11 bases in between. The CDR3 is 8 amino acids. The germline gives CDR1 MNHNS, CDR2 SASEGT. CDR3 sequence reads: CAKELSFF. The CDR3 DNA is TGTGCCAAGGAGCTCTCTTTCTTC.

The chain joins TRBV4-1 to TRBJ2-6; D is possibly TRBD1 (5 bases). V lost 0 bases, J lost 0 bases, and 12 bases lay in between. CDR3 length equals 18 residues. Germline assignment: CDR1 MGHRA and CDR2 YSYEKL. The CDR3 here is CASSQERRVYSGANVLTF. The CDR3 DNA reads TGCGCCAGCAGCCAAGAACGCAGGGTCTACTCTGGGGCCAACGTCCTGACTTTC.

This chain connects TRBV27 to TRBJ2-7; possibly TRBD1 for D (6 bases). The CDR3 loop spans 16 amino acids. The V and J ends lost 3 bases and 3 bases respectively, with 18 bases between them. CDR1 is MNHEY and CDR2 is SMNVEV in the germline V gene (reference sequence). CDR3: CASSFSVGTQLYEQYF. CDR3 DNA sequence: TGTGCCAGCAGTTTTTCGGTCGGGACACAACTCTACGAGCAGTACTTC.

The gene calls are TRBV6-1 and TRBJ2-3, with D perhaps matching TRBD2 (7 bases). V was trimmed by 6 bases and J by 7 bases, leaving 14 bases between them. This CDR3 contains 13 residues. Germline V gene data show CDR1 as MNHNS and CDR2 as SASEGT. The CDR3 DNA follows: TGTGCCAGCAGCCAAGGGGGGGTCAATACGCAGTATTTT. This translates into CASSQGGVNTQYF.

This clone was recorded only once. This chain joins TRBV2 and TRBJ2-7; D is possibly TRBD2 (5 bases). CDR1 is SNHLY, CDR2 FYNNEI, per germline. The CDR3 is 11 amino acids. V was pared by 7 bases and J by 4 bases, with 8 bases between. CDR3 residues: CASNTGYEQYF. The CDR3 DNA reads as TGTGCCAGCAATACGGGGTACGAGCAGTACTTC.

The CDR3 DNA is TGTGCCAGCAGTGTGGATTCACCCCTCCACTTT. It specifies CASSVDSPLHF. The chain links TRBV6-5 to TRBJ1-6; D uncertain. CDR1 and CDR2 (germline): MNHEY, SVGAGI. Trimming shortened V by 5 bases and J by 8 bases, and 4 bases separated the two germline ends. The CDR3 has 11 amino acids.

The rearrangement links TRBV19 to TRBJ2-2, with 8 bases lining up with TRBD1. V dropped 5 bases and J dropped 6; count of bases not matched to a gene: 11. CDR1 LNHDA and CDR2 SQIVND come from the germline V gene (reference sequence). The CDR3 loop spans 16 amino acids. The DNA of the CDR3 is TGTGCCAGTAGTCTGCGGACAGGGTTGACGGCCGGGGAGCTGTTTTTT. As protein: CASSLRTGLTAGELFF.

This chain joins TRBV5-6 and TRBJ2-3; D might be TRBD1 (5 bases). There are 14 residues in the CDR3. Trimming shortened V by 1 base and J by 5 bases, and 11 bases separated the two germline ends. In germline, CDR1 is SGHDT, CDR2 YYEEEE. The CDR3 reads CASSLSGLGDTQYF. CDR3 nucleotide sequence: TGTGCCAGCAGCTTGTCAGGGCTGGGAGATACGCAGTATTTT.

V is TRBV11-1 and J is TRBJ1-1; possible D gene TRBD1, 5 bases. CDR1 is SGHAT, CDR2 FQDESV, per germline (reference sequence). The CDR3 extends over 14 amino acids. The V end was cut by 5 bases, the J end by 6 bases, with 16 bases between. The CDR3 region has the DNA TGTGCCAGCAGCGTCCGAAGCCTGGGGCCTGAAGCTTTCTTT. This translates into CASSVRSLGPEAFF.

This chain connects TRBV5-4 to TRBJ2-1; 10 bases match TRBD2. Per germline, CDR1 SGHNT and CDR2 YYREEE (reference sequence). V lost 2 bases, J lost 8 bases, and 7 bases stayed unmatched. CDR3 size: 15 residues. In nucleotides, the CDR3 is TGTGCCAGCAGCTTAACGAGCGGGGGGGCCGATGAGCAGTTCTTC. Translated, it gives CASSLTSGGADEQFF.

The chain uses TRBV9 and TRBJ2-7; D is possibly TRBD2 (6 bases). Germline loops: CDR1 SGDLS, CDR2 YYNGEE. CDR3 length: 14 residues. Trimming removed 4 bases at V and 6 bases at J, with 17 bases between. CDR3 bases: TGTGCCAGCAGCCCTGTGACTAGTATCGGCGAGCAGTACTTC. Amino acids: CASSPVTSIGEQYF. The whole variable domain, filled in from reference TRBV9 and TRBJ2-7, reads DSGVTQTPKHLITATGQRVTLRCSPRSGDLSVYWYQQSLDQGLQFLIQYYNGEERAKGNILERFSAQQFPDLHSELNLSSLELGDSALYFCASSPVTSIGEQYFGPGTRLTVT.

This clone was detected once. The CDR3 reads CASSYRGGGETQYF. Written as DNA, the CDR3 is TGTGCCAGCAGCTACCGGGGGGGCGGAGAGACCCAGTACTTC. The V and J genes are TRBV9 and TRBJ2-5, with TRBD2 matching over 8 bases. This CDR3 has 14 amino acids. Germline loops: CDR1 SGDLS, CDR2 YYNGEE. With V trimmed by 4 bases and J by 4 bases, 6 bases remained unmatched.

The chain employs TRBV11-2 and TRBJ2-7; 12 positions match TRBD2. CDR3 length: 18 residues. Germline CDR1 reads SGHAT; CDR2 reads FQNNGV. Trimming removed 1 base from V and 1 base from J; junction bases left unmatched: 8. The CDR3 DNA is TGTGCCAGCAGCTTAGTCCCCCTGACTAGCGGGGGATCCTACGAGCAGTACTTC. This sequence encodes CASSLVPLTSGGSYEQYF.

The rearrangement joins TRBV6-1 to TRBJ2-7; possibly TRBD1 for D (6 bases). V gave up 4 bases and J gave up 3 bases, with 13 bases separating them. This CDR3 has 14 residues. Germline-derived CDR1 and CDR2 are MNHNS and SASEGT. The CDR3 DNA sequence: TGTGCCAGCAGTGTTTGGGGCAGGGGCTACGAGCAGTACTTC. Amino acid sequence: CASSVWGRGYEQYF.

By share, this clone ranks as medium-sized. The rearrangement uses TRBV6-5 and TRBJ2-7; 11 bases agree with TRBD1. The junction had 3 bases not matched to a gene; V was cut back by 7 bases and J by 4 bases. CDR1 is MNHEY, CDR2 SVGAGI, per germline. The CDR3 contains 13 residues. CDR3 DNA sequence: TGTGCCAGCACCGGGACAGGGGGGTACGAGCAGTACTTC. Its protein is CASTGTGGYEQYF.

The V and J genes are TRBV7-8 and TRBJ2-7, with 8 bases fitting TRBD1. Germline V gives CDR1 SGHVS, CDR2 FQNEAQ. The length of the CDR3 is 16 residues. Trimming at V came to 3 bases and at J to 4 bases, leaving 11 bases not matched to a gene. CDR3: CASSFRGQGAIYEQYF. In nucleotides, the CDR3 is TGTGCCAGCAGCTTTAGGGGGCAGGGGGCTATTTACGAGCAGTACTTC. The variable domain in full, completed from reference TRBV7-8 and TRBJ2-7, reads GAGVSQSPRYKVAKRGQDVALRCDPISGHVSLFWYQQALGQGPEFLTYFQNEAQLDKSGLPSDRFFAERPEGSVSTLKIQRTQQEDSAVYLCASSFRGQGAIYEQYFGPGTRLTVT.